Listed below are T cell receptor beta chains from one sample, sequenced in a study of relationships among human T cell subsets. TCRdb fed the multiplex PCR reads into MiXCR, producing one record per CDR3 protein. The table has fewer than 15,000 distinct CDR3 sequences, roughly 60% seen once. The specimen was Tregs sorted from blood. The receptor set was obtained from a man aged 35 to 55 in good health. CDR3s include the opening cysteine and the closing phenylalanine or tryptophan. Fields, in order: V gene, clone size, J gene, D gene, CDR3 DNA, CDR3 protein. The D gene is left open where the match is weak. Clone size, where shown, is once, few, many, or a class for clones that have expanded.

V: TRBV11-2
size: few
J: TRBJ2-1
D: TRBD2
DNA: TGTGCCAGCAGCTCCCTAGCGGGAGGTAATGAGCAGTTCTTC
CDR3: CASSSLAGGNEQFF

V: TRBV18
size: NA
J: TRBJ2-3
D: NA
DNA: TGTGCCAGCTCTGCCGGCGAGGGGGGCACAGATACGCAGTATTTT
CDR3: CASSAGEGGTDTQYF

V: TRBV19
size: NA
J: TRBJ2-2
D: NA
DNA: TGTGCCAGTAGTCCGGGAGTGGGGACCGGGGAGCTGTTTTTT
CDR3: CASSPGVGTGELFF

V: TRBV14
size: few
J: TRBJ1-2
D: NA
DNA: TGTGCCAGCAGCCAGGGGCAATACTATGGCTACACCTTC
CDR3: CASSQGQYYGYTF

V: TRBV20-1
size: NA
J: TRBJ2-3
D: NA
DNA: TGCAGTGCCCTCCGACCCAGGGGAGATACGCAGTATTTT
CDR3: CSALRPRGDTQYF

V: TRBV11-1
size: NA
J: TRBJ2-6
D: TRBD2
DNA: TGTGCCAGCAGCCCTGGGACTAGCGGGACGTCTGGGGCCAACGTCCTGACTTTC
CDR3: CASSPGTSGTSGANVLTF

V: TRBV6-1
size: NA
J: TRBJ1-4
D: NA
DNA: TGTGCCAGCACTCCCAAAGGTGGCCCACGACTTAATGAAAAACTGTTTTTT
CDR3: CASTPKGGPRLNEKLFF

V: TRBV10-3
size: NA
J: TRBJ2-3
D: TRBD2
DNA: TGTGCCATCCGGACTAGCGGGAATGCAGATACGCAGTATTTT
CDR3: CAIRTSGNADTQYF

V: TRBV28
size: NA
J: TRBJ2-7
D: NA
DNA: TGTGCCAGCAGTTTATGGGGAGGCGAGCAGTACTTC
CDR3: CASSLWGGEQYF

V: TRBV4-1
size: few
J: TRBJ1-5
D: NA
DNA: TGCGCCAGCAGCCAAGTCCTCACAGCTCAGCCCCAGCATTTT
CDR3: CASSQVLTAQPQHF

V: TRBV18
size: NA
J: TRBJ1-3
D: TRBD1
DNA: TGTGCCAGCTCACCCAACGCAGGGGGCGATGGAAACACCATATATTTT
CDR3: CASSPNAGGDGNTIYF

V: TRBV2
size: NA
J: TRBJ1-5
D: NA
DNA: TGTGCCAGCAGGACCAGGGTAAATCAGCCCCAGCATTTT
CDR3: CASRTRVNQPQHF

V: TRBV5-1
size: NA
J: TRBJ2-1
D: NA
DNA: TGCGCCAGCAGCAACAAAGGAAATGAGCAGTTCTTC
CDR3: CASSNKGNEQFF

V: TRBV11-2
size: NA
J: TRBJ2-5
D: NA
DNA: TGTGCCAGCAGCTTCGTCGCAGCGGGGACCCAGTACTTC
CDR3: CASSFVAAGTQYF

V: TRBV11-2
size: NA
J: TRBJ2-5
D: NA
DNA: TGTGCCAGCAGCCCTCAGGGCCCAGAGACCCAGTACTTC
CDR3: CASSPQGPETQYF

V: TRBV27
size: few
J: TRBJ1-1
D: NA
DNA: TGTGCCAGCAGTTTAAGCGGGAGCGGGGGGCGCGGGGTGAACACTGAAGCTTTCTTT
CDR3: CASSLSGSGGRGVNTEAFF

V: TRBV13
size: medium-sized
J: TRBJ2-3
D: NA
DNA: TGTGCCAGCAGCTTGACGACAGCAGATACGCAGTATTTT
CDR3: CASSLTTADTQYF

V: TRBV27
size: NA
J: TRBJ2-2
D: TRBD1
DNA: TGTGCCAGCAGAGGGACAGTGGACACCGGGGAGCTGTTTTTT
CDR3: CASRGTVDTGELFF

V: TRBV28
size: once
J: TRBJ2-7
D: TRBD1
DNA: TGTGCCAGCAGTTTGGGACAGGGGGCTTACGAGCAGTACTTC
CDR3: CASSLGQGAYEQYF

V: TRBV19
size: NA
J: TRBJ2-2
D: TRBD1
DNA: TGTGCCAGTAGTTCCCAGGCAGGGGGCAACACCGGGGAGCTGTTTTTT
CDR3: CASSSQAGGNTGELFF

V: TRBV11-1
size: NA
J: TRBJ1-6
D: NA
DNA: TGTGCCAGCAGCCAACCACAGGATTCACCCCTCCACTTT
CDR3: CASSQPQDSPLHF

V: TRBV28
size: NA
J: TRBJ2-1
D: NA
DNA: TGTGCCAGCAGTTTGGTCGGGGGGCGCATGTTCTTC
CDR3: CASSLVGGRMFF

V: TRBV5-4
size: NA
J: TRBJ2-7
D: TRBD2
DNA: TGTGCCAGCAGTCCCGGGACTAGCCCATACGAGCAGTACTTC
CDR3: CASSPGTSPYEQYF

V: TRBV12-3/TRBV12-4
size: NA
J: TRBJ1-6
D: NA
DNA: TGTGCCAGCAGCCTTGGAGGTGCCAGGGCAACTTCACCCCTCCACTTT
CDR3: CASSLGGARATSPLHF

V: TRBV11-2
size: NA
J: TRBJ2-3
D: NA
DNA: TGTGCCAGCAGCCTACAAAGGAGCACAAATACGCAGTATTTT
CDR3: CASSLQRSTNTQYF

V: TRBV11-2
size: NA
J: TRBJ1-2
D: TRBD1
DNA: TGTGCCAGCAGCTCCCCGAGTTACAGGGGGCACGATGGCTACACCTTC
CDR3: CASSSPSYRGHDGYTF

V: TRBV12-3/TRBV12-4
size: NA
J: TRBJ1-1
D: TRBD1
DNA: TGTGCCAGCAGTATACAGGGGGAGAACACTGAAGCTTTCTTT
CDR3: CASSIQGENTEAFF

V: TRBV12-3/TRBV12-4
size: NA
J: TRBJ2-1
D: NA
DNA: TGTGCCAGCAGTTCCCAACAGGTTAATGAGCAGTTCTTC
CDR3: CASSSQQVNEQFF

V: TRBV7-8
size: NA
J: TRBJ2-1
D: TRBD1
DNA: TGTGCCAGCAGCCCAGGGGGTAGGACAGGGCTGTACAATGAGCAGTTCTTC
CDR3: CASSPGGRTGLYNEQFF

V: TRBV7-9
size: NA
J: TRBJ2-1
D: TRBD2
DNA: TGTGCCAGCAGCTTAGTGAAGGTAGCGGGAGGCGATGAGCAGTTCTTC
CDR3: CASSLVKVAGGDEQFF

V: TRBV27
size: few
J: TRBJ2-1
D: TRBD1
DNA: TGTGCCAGCAGTTTACGAACCGGACAGGGGGTCAACAATGAGCAGTTCTTC
CDR3: CASSLRTGQGVNNEQFF

V: TRBV11-1
size: NA
J: TRBJ1-2
D: TRBD1
DNA: TGTGCCAGCAGCTACGACAGGGGGCCCAACTATGGCTACACCTTC
CDR3: CASSYDRGPNYGYTF

V: TRBV29-1
size: NA
J: TRBJ2-7
D: NA
DNA: TGCAGCGGCGCACAGGGGGGGGACGAGCAGTACTTC
CDR3: CSGAQGGDEQYF

V: TRBV6-6
size: NA
J: TRBJ2-3
D: NA
DNA: TGTGCCAGCAGTTGGACTTACAACACAGATACGCAGTATTTT
CDR3: CASSWTYNTDTQYF

V: TRBV11-2
size: few
J: TRBJ1-1
D: TRBD1
DNA: TGTGCCAGCAGCGCAGGGGGCCGAAGGAACACTGAAGCTTTCTTT
CDR3: CASSAGGRRNTEAFF

V: TRBV30
size: NA
J: TRBJ2-7
D: TRBD1
DNA: TGTGCCTGGGACAGGGGCTCCTACGAGCAGTACTTC
CDR3: CAWDRGSYEQYF

V: TRBV20-1
size: NA
J: TRBJ2-1
D: NA
DNA: TGCAGTGCGGCGTTTCTTAATGAGCAGTTCTTC
CDR3: CSAAFLNEQFF

V: TRBV27
size: NA
J: TRBJ1-1
D: NA
DNA: TGTGCCAGCAGTTTCATGGTGAACACTGAAGCTTTCTTT
CDR3: CASSFMVNTEAFF

V: TRBV11-2
size: NA
J: TRBJ2-5
D: NA
DNA: TGTGCCAGCAGCTTACTGGAGACCCAGTACTTC
CDR3: CASSLLETQYF

V: TRBV18
size: few
J: TRBJ1-1
D: NA
DNA: TGTGCCAGCTCACGGGAACAGAACACTGAAGCTTTCTTT
CDR3: CASSREQNTEAFF

V: TRBV7-9
size: NA
J: TRBJ2-1
D: NA
DNA: TGTGCCAGCAGCTTGGGGGACCGCCACAATGAGCAGTTCTTC
CDR3: CASSLGDRHNEQFF

V: TRBV4-2
size: few
J: TRBJ1-5
D: TRBD1
DNA: TGTGCCAGCAGCCAAGATCCGGGACAGGGGGCAGGTCAGCCCCAGCATTTT
CDR3: CASSQDPGQGAGQPQHF

V: TRBV20-1
size: NA
J: TRBJ2-1
D: NA
DNA: TGCAGTGCTAGAGATACTAGCTGGGGTGAGCAGTTCTTC
CDR3: CSARDTSWGEQFF

V: TRBV29-1
size: NA
J: TRBJ2-7
D: TRBD2
DNA: TGCAGCGTCCAAGCGGGAGGGTCCTACGAGCAGTACTTC
CDR3: CSVQAGGSYEQYF

V: TRBV5-6
size: NA
J: TRBJ2-1
D: TRBD1
DNA: TGTGCCAGCAGCTTGTCAAACTGGACAGGGGCAGGTTGGCAGTTCTTC
CDR3: CASSLSNWTGAGWQFF

V: TRBV2
size: NA
J: TRBJ2-5
D: NA
DNA: TGTGCACACTCAGATCTCCAAGAGACCCAGTACTTC
CDR3: CAHSDLQETQYF

V: TRBV5-1
size: NA
J: TRBJ2-3
D: TRBD2
DNA: TGCGCCAGCAGCGGGAGCGGGGGAGTGACAGATACGCAGTATTTT
CDR3: CASSGSGGVTDTQYF

V: TRBV10-3
size: NA
J: TRBJ2-3
D: NA
DNA: TGTGCCATCAGCCCGGATGTTGGGACAGATACGCAGTATTTT
CDR3: CAISPDVGTDTQYF